This T cell receptor beta chain was obtained from a study of T cell responses to AZD1222 COVID-19 vaccine. Whole-study findings and limits: Rises in breadth and depth of Spike-specific TCRs came after two AZD1222 doses. Vaccine-associated CD4 TCRs ranged over spike, dominating at 160-218 and 743-854. In a largely white British group with more females than males, clonal diversity was possibly underestimated. Every sample of the repertoires postdated the peak T cell response.

TCRdb's copy holds only in-frame clones and misses some; the assay was immunoSEQ multiplex PCR. The sample carries some 150,000 clones, 75% to 95% recorded once. In the case of this clone: Its antigen remains unknown.

The CDR3 spans 14 residues. Trimming stripped 4 bases from V and 2 bases from J, with 12 bases between. The germline V gene has CDR1 MNHEY and CDR2 SMNVEV (reference sequence). The clonotype comes from an adult who received the AZD1222 COVID-19 vaccine. The starting material was peripheral blood, obtained 28 days after the second AZD1222 dose. The chain is built from TRBV27 and TRBJ2-7, with D perhaps TRBD1 (6 bases). The CDR3 sequence is CASSSSGQTYEQYF. The CDR3 coding sequence is TGTGCCAGCAGTTCCTCCGGACAGACCTACGAGCAGTACTTC.